These 15 T cell receptor beta chains were sequenced from one sample in a study of blood T cells in healthy people across ages. Through a sample-barcoded 5' primer and a J-beta primer mix, a second PCR was run for about 7 to 12 cycles. TCRdb fed the 5' RACE reads into MiXCR, producing one record per CDR3 protein. The data hold about 1.4 million distinct CDR3 sequences, with 45% to 70% observed a single time. Sequencing was done on a sample of blood. The receptors originated from a man aged 18-30 years in good health.

This clonotype has only one observation. The chain uses TRBV20-1 and TRBJ1-1; TRBD1 is a possible D gene (6 bases). CDR3 length: 14 residues. Germline CDR1 DFQATT, CDR2 SNEGSKA (reference sequence). The V and J ends lost 3 bases and 11 bases respectively, with 22 bases between them. Written as DNA, the CDR3 is TGCAGTGCTAGGATACGCCCCGGACAGACTAGGGCTTTCTTT. Amino acids: CSARIRPGQTRAFF.

The chain recombines TRBV29-1 with TRBJ1-2; D is unresolved. V was clipped by 7 bases and J by 0 bases, with 12 bases between them. Germline V gene data show CDR1 as SQVTM and CDR2 as ANQGSEA. This CDR3 is 13 amino acids long. The CDR3 here is CSGGTDPNYGYTF. CDR3 in DNA: TGCAGCGGCGGAACGGACCCTAACTATGGCTACACCTTC.

The chain recombines TRBV5-6 with TRBJ2-1; no reliable D call. With 4 bases removed from V and 4 bases from J, the gap between germline ends came to 9 bases. The CDR3 spans 13 residues. Germline V gene lookup returns CDR1 SGHDT and CDR2 YYEEEE. The CDR3 loop is CASSTRRYNEQFF. The CDR3 DNA is TGTGCCAGCAGCACTCGACGTTACAATGAGCAGTTCTTC.

In this sample, this clonotype turned up a few times. This chain joins TRBV4-1 and TRBJ2-1; a weak D match, TRBD2 (5 bases). The CDR3 contains 17 residues. CDR1 is MGHRA and CDR2 is YSYEKL in the germline V gene. Trimming removed 4 bases at V and 0 bases at J, with 16 bases between. The CDR3 nucleotides read TGCGCCAGCAGCCCAACGACGCAGCGGACCTCCTACAATGAGCAGTTCTTC. Translation: CASSPTTQRTSYNEQFF.

This clonotype has a handful of counts. The chain joins TRBV12-3 or TRBV12-4 to TRBJ2-5; 10 nucleotides line up with TRBD1. Germline trimming cut 5 bases from V and 0 bases from J; bases unmatched to any gene: 3. CDR3 length: 15 residues. The CDR3 is CASSGTGVYQETQYF. CDR3 bases: TGTGCCAGCAGTGGGACAGGGGTTTACCAAGAGACCCAGTACTTC.

This clonotype is a singleton in its sample. This sequence joins TRBV4-3 and TRBJ1-6; weak D call: TRBD1 (6 bases). CDR3 length equals 17 residues. V shed 0 bases and J shed 2 bases, with 11 bases lying between them. Looked up from germline, CDR1 is LGHNA and CDR2 is YSLEER. CDR3 residues: CASSQERGGTYNSPLHF. The CDR3, as DNA: TGCGCCAGCAGCCAAGAGAGGGGGGGCACCTATAATTCACCCCTCCACTTT.

This chain uses TRBV27 with TRBJ1-2; possibly TRBD1 for D (5 bases). This CDR3 region has 13 residues. Deletions cut 6 bases from V and 7 bases from J, with 15 bases between. Germline-derived CDR1 and CDR2 are MNHEY and SMNVEV (reference sequence). As DNA, the CDR3 is TGTGCCAGCAGCCAAGGGACGGCGGCTGGCTACACCTTC. This encodes CASSQGTAAGYTF.

In its sample, this clonotype was seen a few times. The chain combines TRBV20-1 with TRBJ2-7, with D unresolved. The last part of the DNA fits TRBJ2-5 better; the J call may be wrong. Germline CDR1 is DFQATT and CDR2 is SNEGSKA (reference sequence). The CDR3 contains 13 residues. Written as DNA, the CDR3 is TGCAGTGCTAGAGGGGCGGCCCAAGAGACCCAGTACTTC. Translated, it gives CSARGAAQETQYF.

The genes are TRBV29-1 and TRBJ1-2; no clear D gene. V was clipped by 5 bases and J by 4 bases, with 8 bases between them. This CDR3 region has 11 residues. The germline V gene has CDR1 SQVTM and CDR2 ANQGSEA. Here the CDR3 DNA reads TGCAGCGTTAGATACCCCTATGGCTACACCTTC. Its translation is CSVRYPYGYTF.

The chain joins TRBV9 to TRBJ1-4, with D possibly being TRBD1 (6 bases). Germline lookup yields CDR1 SGDLS and CDR2 YYNGEE. The CDR3 contains 15 residues. The V end was cut by 1 base, the J end by 4 bases, with 11 bases between. CDR3 protein: CASSVQGLDNEKLFF. The CDR3 bases are TGTGCCAGCAGCGTACAGGGGCTGGATAATGAAAAACTGTTTTTT.

This clonotype has a handful of counts. J is TRBJ2-1 and V is TRBV20-1, with 11 bases lining up with TRBD2. The CDR3 sequence is 16 residues long. Germline CDR1 and CDR2: DFQATT and SNEGSKA (reference sequence). V was pared by 3 bases and J by 2 bases, with 6 bases of the junction left unmatched. DNA of the CDR3: TGCAGTGCTAGTACTAGCGGGAGCTCAGCCTACAATGAGCAGTTCTTC. Encoded protein: CSASTSGSSAYNEQFF.

This clonotype turned up a few times. The chain combines TRBV5-1 with TRBJ1-2; unclear D gene. CDR3 size: 12 residues. Trimming removed 0 bases at V and 8 bases at J, with 8 bases between. Germline loops: CDR1 SGHRS, CDR2 YFSETQ. CDR3 coding DNA: TGCGCCAGCAGCTTGGACCCTGGCGGCTACACCTTC. Amino acid sequence: CASSLDPGGYTF.

This clonotype was seen once. V gene TRBV6-5 combines with J gene TRBJ1-4, with a weak D call TRBD1 (5 bases). The CDR3 is made up of 14 amino acids. V shed 5 bases and J shed 7 bases, with 14 bases lying between them. From germline, CDR1 is MNHEY and CDR2 SVGAGI. The CDR3 DNA sequence: TGTGCCAGCAGTCCAACGATCGGGGGTGAAAAACTGTTTTTT. Translating it yields CASSPTIGGEKLFF.

The chain is built from TRBV4-3 and TRBJ1-6, with 7 bases matching TRBD1. This CDR3 comprises 15 residues. Germline values: CDR1 LGHNA, CDR2 YSLEER. The V and J ends lost 0 bases and 8 bases, in that order; junction bases with no gene match: 4. The CDR3 DNA reads as TGCGCCAGCAGCCAAGAAGGGGACAGCTATTCACCCCTCCACTTT. Its protein product is CASSQEGDSYSPLHF.

This clonotype was seen only a few times. This chain links TRBV5-1 with TRBJ1-1; D gene uncertain. Deletions cut 0 bases from V and 1 base from J, with 7 bases between. Germline-derived CDR1 and CDR2 are SGHRS and YFSETQ. The CDR3 sequence is 14 residues long. The CDR3 is CASSLDAGNTEAFF. CDR3 DNA: TGCGCCAGCAGCTTGGATGCGGGGAACACTGAAGCTTTCTTT.